The T cell receptor (beta chain) under discussion was sequenced for a study of shared T cell receptors in the human thymus. Profiled with immunoSEQ multiplex PCR; TCRdb holds only in-frame clones, not every one. In the table there are more than 550,000 clones, approximately 83% of which are singletons. V shed 4 bases and J shed 2 bases, with 18 bases lying between them. Germline V gives CDR1 SGHRS, CDR2 YFSETQ. This CDR3 has 17 amino acids. These data were also filed under a second study, of human thymus T cells. That investigation notes: Donors were healthy Finnish babies undergoing corrective operations for congenital heart defects. Thymic material originated from resections removed in the course of corrective heart surgery. The authors found apparently biased V and J gene usage in thymic and blood repertoires.

Sequencing input: thymocytes. This rearrangement joins TRBV5-1 to TRBJ1-4, with D maybe TRBD1 (6 bases). The receptor comes from a girl younger than two with a congenital heart defect. The CDR3, as DNA: TGCGCCAGCAGCACCCTTGCCAGGGGAAGGACTAATGAAAAACTGTTTTTT. This codes for CASSTLARGRTNEKLFF.